The clone carrying this T cell receptor beta chain has just a few counts. The antigen is undetermined. The sample belongs to a study of beta chain features in type 1 diabetes. Study-wide results and limits: Type 1 diabetes patients had moderately but significantly shorter TCRB CDR3s in all four CD4+ subsets.

The authors reverse transcribed all of the isolated RNA, so sequencing captured expressed TCRB transcripts. The assay was immunoSEQ multiplex PCR, and TCRdb's table has in-frame clones only and misses some. The sample has about 700,000 clones; around 15% are singletons. The CDR3 has 13 amino acids. CDR1 SGHRS and CDR2 YFSETQ come from the germline V gene. V was cut by 5 bases and J by 1 base, with 10 bases left in between. The V and J genes are TRBV5-1 and TRBJ2-7; a possible D gene is TRBD2 (6 bases). Sequenced material: naive CD4+ T cells from blood. The receptor's source is a man aged 18 to 29 with type 1 diabetes. The CDR3 sequence: CASREGPSYEQYF. DNA for the CDR3: TGCGCCAGCAGGGAGGGGCCTTCCTACGAGCAGTACTTC.